These 24 T cell receptor beta chains share one sample of origin, sequenced in a study of OX40 agonist ivuxolimab in advanced cancers. Assay used: immunoSEQ multiplex PCR; TCRdb lists only in-frame clones, some missing. Here the sample spans roughly 60,000 clones, around 90% being singletons. Sequencing was performed on CD4+ or CD8+ T cells sorted from blood, taken in a trial of the OX40 agonist ivuxolimab. The receptors stem from an adult with an advanced solid tumor such as melanoma, head and neck, liver or kidney cancer.

This clone was counted a single time. DNA for the CDR3: TGTGCCAGCAGCGTAGAGGGATTATCCACCGGGGAGCTGTTTTTT. It encodes CASSVEGLSTGELFF. This chain joins TRBV9 and TRBJ2-2; D gene uncertain. V lost 0 bases and J 4 bases, leaving 10 bases between the germline ends. This CDR3 is built from 15 residues. The germline V gene has CDR1 SGDLS and CDR2 YYNGEE. The entire variable domain, with the rest obtained from reference TRBV9 and TRBJ2-2, is as follows: DSGVTQTPKHLITATGQRVTLRCSPRSGDLSVYWYQQSLDQGLQFLIQYYNGEERAKGNILERFSAQQFPDLHSELNLSSLELGDSALYFCASSVEGLSTGELFFGEGSRLTVL.

This rearrangement joins TRBV28 to TRBJ1-2; D gene uncertain. Germline-derived CDR1 and CDR2 are MDHEN and SYDVKM. V lost 3 bases to trimming and J lost 0 bases, with 14 bases between them. CDR3 length equals 16 residues. The CDR3 loop reads CASSFPEVTANYGYTF. In DNA, the CDR3 is TGTGCCAGCAGTTTCCCAGAGGTCACAGCTAACTATGGCTACACCTTC.

The genes are TRBV11-3 and TRBJ2-2; no clear D. Trimming stripped 1 base from V and 2 bases from J, with 5 bases between. The CDR3 extends over 14 amino acids. Germline-derived CDR1 and CDR2 are SGHNT and YENEEA. In DNA, the CDR3 is TGTGCCAGCAGCTTAGGAGTAAACACCGGGGAGCTGTTTTTT. This codes for CASSLGVNTGELFF. Full variable domain (rest looked up from reference TRBV11-3 and TRBJ2-2): EAGVVQSPRYKIIEKKQPVAFWCNPISGHNTLYWYLQNLGQGPELLIRYENEEAVDDSQLPKDRFSAERLKGVDSTLKIQPAELGDSAVYLCASSLGVNTGELFFGEGSRLTVL.

This clone was recorded once. CDR3 amino acids: CASSPDKGGNIQYF. In nucleotides, the CDR3 is TGCGCCAGCAGCCCCGATAAGGGGGGTAACATTCAGTACTTC. The chain couples TRBV5-1 to TRBJ2-4, with D perhaps being TRBD1 or TRBD2 (6 bases each). The CDR3 loop spans 14 amino acids. CDR1 and CDR2 from the germline V gene are SGHRS and YFSETQ. The V gene lost 4 bases and the J gene lost 7 bases, with 15 bases spanning the gap.

The gene calls are TRBV5-8 and TRBJ1-1; TRBD1 matches 9 bases. With V trimmed by 0 bases and J by 7 bases, 7 bases remained unmatched. CDR3 length: 15 amino acids. Looked up from germline, CDR1 is SGHTS and CDR2 is YDEGEE. In nucleotides, the CDR3 is TGTGCCAGCAGCTTGGTGGAGGGGGGACAGGGTGAAGCTTTCTTT. Translating it yields CASSLVEGGQGEAFF.

V is TRBV4-2 and J is TRBJ1-2, with D possibly TRBD1 on 5 matching bases. The CDR3 runs to 15 residues. Trimming pared 4 bases from V and 5 bases from J, leaving 17 bases between. CDR1 and CDR2 from the germline V gene are LGHNA and YNFKEQ. The CDR3: CASSPPLGGTYGYTF. In DNA form, the CDR3 reads TGTGCCAGCAGCCCGCCATTGGGGGGGACTTATGGCTACACCTTC.

This clone was recorded only once. The rearrangement uses TRBV7-8 and TRBJ1-2; TRBD1 matches 7 bases. The CDR3 consists of 15 residues. J gave up 4 bases and V 5 bases, and 10 bases lay outside the gene matches. Germline CDR1 SGHVS, CDR2 FQNEAQ. CDR3 residues: CASSTPRTGAYGYTF. The CDR3 bases are TGTGCCAGCAGCACCCCAAGGACAGGAGCCTATGGCTACACCTTC.

The table lists this clone with a count of one. The genes are TRBV6-6 and TRBJ1-1; D not resolved. The CDR3 runs to 14 residues. Trimming cost V 8 bases and J 7 bases, with 20 bases left between them. Germline V gives CDR1 MNHNY, CDR2 SVGAGI (reference sequence). DNA of the CDR3: TGTGCCAGCCTCTTGGACGGACGGACCTTTGAAGCTTTCTTT. This sequence encodes CASLLDGRTFEAFF.

The V call is TRBV7-2, the J call TRBJ1-3; D is ambiguous. This CDR3 has 16 residues. Germline V gene lookup returns CDR1 SGHTA and CDR2 FQGNSA. V lost 2 bases to trimming and J lost 4 bases, with 15 bases between them. This CDR3 is CASSLRNSKQGNTIYF. The CDR3 nucleotides read TGTGCCAGCAGCTTAAGGAATTCTAAGCAAGGAAACACCATATATTTT.

This clone occurred once. This chain links TRBV2 with TRBJ2-5; D is possibly TRBD1 (6 bases). CDR1 SNHLY and CDR2 FYNNEI come from the germline V gene. V lost 4 bases and J lost 5, with 17 bases in between. The CDR3 runs 15 residues. The CDR3 DNA reads as TGTGCCAGCAGTGGACTACAGGGTTTGGGGGAGACCCAGTACTTC. Protein sequence: CASSGLQGLGETQYF.

V usage is TRBV19 and J usage is TRBJ1-6, with D possibly being TRBD1 (5 bases). V was cut by 3 bases and J by 9 bases, with 15 bases left in between. The germline CDR1 and CDR2 sequences are LNHDA and SQIVND (reference sequence). This CDR3 is built from 15 residues. The CDR3 protein is CASSMAGRDGSPLHF. The CDR3 nucleotides read TGTGCCAGTAGTATGGCGGGCAGGGATGGTTCACCCCTCCACTTT. The full variable domain, in which reference TRBV19 and TRBJ1-6 provide the parts outside the CDR3, is DGGITQSPKYLFRKEGQNVTLSCEQNLNHDAMYWYRQDPGQGLRLIYYSQIVNDFQKGDIAEGYSVSREKKESFPLTVTSAQKNPTAFYLCASSMAGRDGSPLHFGNGTRLTVT.

CDR3 loop: CASNSGNTIYF. The CDR3 DNA follows: TGTGCCAGCAATTCTGGAAACACCATATATTTT. This rearrangement joins TRBV6-1 to TRBJ1-3, with no clear D. The germline V gene has CDR1 MNHNS and CDR2 SASEGT. The CDR3 is 11 amino acids. V lost 7 bases to trimming and J lost 1 base, with 2 bases between them.

This clone was seen only a few times. This rearrangement joins TRBV5-4 to TRBJ2-5, with a weak D call TRBD2 (5 bases). The germline gives CDR1 SGHNT, CDR2 YYREEE (reference sequence). The V and J ends lost 3 bases and 5 bases respectively, with 11 bases between them. The CDR3 covers 13 residues. The CDR3 reads CASSSGMRETQYF. In DNA form, the CDR3 reads TGTGCCAGCAGCTCCGGGATGAGGGAGACCCAGTACTTC.

This clone was observed a few times. The chain joins TRBV29-1 to TRBJ1-2; D is undetermined. V lost 1 base to trimming and J lost 0 bases, with 9 bases between them. The germline gives CDR1 SQVTM, CDR2 ANQGSEA. The CDR3 has 14 residues. CDR3 residues: CSVEANEANYGYTF. For the CDR3, the DNA is TGCAGCGTTGAAGCGAATGAAGCTAACTATGGCTACACCTTC.

This clone has a single count. The chain carries TRBV19 and TRBJ2-7; 7 positions agree with TRBD1. CDR1 is LNHDA and CDR2 is SQIVND in the germline V gene (reference sequence). This CDR3 has 15 residues. With V trimmed by 6 bases and J by 0 bases, 8 bases remained unmatched. Here the CDR3 reads CASSFDRASSYEQYF. The CDR3 nucleotides are TGTGCCAGTAGCTTCGACAGGGCCAGCTCCTACGAGCAGTACTTC.

The chain couples TRBV11-3 to TRBJ2-5; TRBD2 matches at 11 bases. Germline V gene lookup returns CDR1 SGHNT and CDR2 YENEEA. Trimming removed 4 bases from V and 2 bases from J; junction bases left unmatched: 6. This CDR3 is 16 amino acids long. This CDR3 reads CASSSGLADQQETQYF. Written as DNA, the CDR3 is TGTGCCAGCAGCTCGGGACTAGCGGACCAACAAGAGACCCAGTACTTC.

The chain joins TRBV27 to TRBJ2-3, with D perhaps TRBD1 or TRBD2 (5 bases each). Trimming pared 8 bases from V and 8 bases from J, leaving 20 bases between. Germline V gene lookup returns CDR1 MNHEY and CDR2 SMNVEV (reference sequence). This CDR3 is built from 14 residues. CDR3 loop: CASPRVGTPLTQYF. The CDR3 nucleotides read TGTGCCAGCCCGAGGGTCGGGACCCCACTTACGCAGTATTTT.

The chain uses TRBV5-6 and TRBJ2-1, with D tentatively TRBD1 or TRBD2 (5 bases each). The V end was cut by 4 bases, the J end by 8 bases, with 25 bases between. Germline V gives CDR1 SGHDT, CDR2 YYEEEE. The CDR3 has 17 residues. The CDR3 sequence: CASSGTGRGFLFDEQFF. In nucleotides, the CDR3 is TGTGCCAGCAGCGGAACGGGACGAGGGTTTTTGTTTGATGAGCAGTTCTTC.

The chain recombines TRBV19 with TRBJ1-6; D is unclear. This CDR3 spans 14 amino acids. The V end was cut by 3 bases, the J end by 7 bases, with 10 bases between. CDR1 and CDR2 from the germline V gene are LNHDA and SQIVND (reference sequence). The CDR3 DNA sequence: TGTGCCAGTAGTATCGGCATAGGCAATTCACCCCTCCACTTT. Encoded protein: CASSIGIGNSPLHF.

This clone has only one observation. The chain has TRBV27 and TRBJ2-6, with 7 nucleotides matching TRBD1. Germline V lookup: CDR1 MNHEY, CDR2 SMNVEV (reference sequence). With 6 bases clipped from V and 1 base from J, the junction kept 9 bases outside the gene matches. The CDR3 extends over 17 amino acids. The CDR3 sequence is CASSRRDSLSGANVLTF. In DNA, the CDR3 is TGTGCCAGCAGCCGCCGGGACAGCCTATCTGGGGCCAACGTCCTGACTTTC.

The CDR3 here is CASSEIGEKLFF. CDR3 DNA sequence: TGTGCCAGCAGTGAAATTGGTGAAAAACTGTTTTTT. The chain uses TRBV6-1 and TRBJ1-4, with D unresolved. The CDR3 sequence is 12 residues long. V was trimmed by 2 bases and J by 7 bases, leaving 5 bases between them. In germline, CDR1 is MNHNS, CDR2 SASEGT.

This clone came up a few times. The CDR3 nucleotides are TGTGCCAGCAGACTCAACAGGGATGGCCAGCCCCAGCATTTT. Translated: CASRLNRDGQPQHF. This chain joins TRBV2 and TRBJ1-5; D might be TRBD1 (6 bases). Germline V gives CDR1 SNHLY, CDR2 FYNNEI. The CDR3 extends over 14 amino acids. The V end was cut by 6 bases, the J end by 7 bases, with 16 bases between.

DNA of the CDR3: TGTGCCAGCAGTTTATCAAGCTACCAGGGTTACGAGCAGTACTTC. Its translation is CASSLSSYQGYEQYF. The rearrangement uses TRBV27 and TRBJ2-7, with D perhaps matching TRBD1 (5 bases). The CDR3 totals 15 residues. Germline V gives CDR1 MNHEY, CDR2 SMNVEV (reference sequence). Trimming pared 0 bases from V and 4 bases from J, leaving 13 bases between.

The V call is TRBV28, the J call TRBJ1-5, with a possible D match to TRBD1 (6 bases). CDR1 MDHEN and CDR2 SYDVKM come from the germline V gene. This CDR3 has 16 amino acids. V was cut by 3 bases and J by 6 bases, with 18 bases left in between. The DNA of the CDR3 is TGTGCCAGCAGTTTGCGGTGGCAGGGGAGGGGTCAGCCCCAGCATTTT. Protein: CASSLRWQGRGQPQHF.